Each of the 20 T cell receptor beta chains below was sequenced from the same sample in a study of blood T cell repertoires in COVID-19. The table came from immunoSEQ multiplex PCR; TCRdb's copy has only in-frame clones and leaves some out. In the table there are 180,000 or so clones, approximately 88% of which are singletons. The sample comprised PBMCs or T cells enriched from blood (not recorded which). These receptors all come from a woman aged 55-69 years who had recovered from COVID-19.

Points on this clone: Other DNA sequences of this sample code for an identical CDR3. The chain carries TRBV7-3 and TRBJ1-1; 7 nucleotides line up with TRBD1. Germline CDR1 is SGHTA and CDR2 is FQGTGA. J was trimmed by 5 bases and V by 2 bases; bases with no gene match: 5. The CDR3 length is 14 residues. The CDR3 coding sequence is TGTGCCAGCAGCTTACAGGGGGAAGGGACTGAAGCTTTCTTT. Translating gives CASSLQGEGTEAFF.

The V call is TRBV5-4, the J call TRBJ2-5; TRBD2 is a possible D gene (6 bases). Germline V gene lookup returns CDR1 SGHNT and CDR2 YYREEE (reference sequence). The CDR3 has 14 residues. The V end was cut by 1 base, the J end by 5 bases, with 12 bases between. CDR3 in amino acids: CASSLWLARETQYF. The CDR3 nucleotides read TGTGCCAGCAGCTTGTGGCTAGCGAGGGAGACCCAGTACTTC.

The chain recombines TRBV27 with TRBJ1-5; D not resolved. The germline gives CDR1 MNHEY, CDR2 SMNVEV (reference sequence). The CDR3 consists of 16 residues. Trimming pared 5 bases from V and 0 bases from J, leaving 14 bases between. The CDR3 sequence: CASSRLFGGSNQPQHF. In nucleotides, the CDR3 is TGTGCCAGCAGTCGACTATTCGGCGGTAGCAATCAGCCCCAGCATTTT.

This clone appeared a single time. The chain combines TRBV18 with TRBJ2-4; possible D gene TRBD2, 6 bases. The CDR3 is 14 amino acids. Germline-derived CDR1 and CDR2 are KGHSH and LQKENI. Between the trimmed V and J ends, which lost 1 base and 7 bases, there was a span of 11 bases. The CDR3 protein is CASSPRERGNIQYF. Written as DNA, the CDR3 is TGTGCCAGCTCACCACGAGAACGGGGGAACATTCAGTACTTC.

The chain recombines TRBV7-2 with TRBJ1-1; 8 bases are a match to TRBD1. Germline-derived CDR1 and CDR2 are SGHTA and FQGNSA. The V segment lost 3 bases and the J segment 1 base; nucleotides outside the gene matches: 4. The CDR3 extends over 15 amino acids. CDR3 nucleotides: TGTGCCAGCAGCTTTACAGGGGGTGGGAACACTGAAGCTTTCTTT. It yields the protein CASSFTGGGNTEAFF.

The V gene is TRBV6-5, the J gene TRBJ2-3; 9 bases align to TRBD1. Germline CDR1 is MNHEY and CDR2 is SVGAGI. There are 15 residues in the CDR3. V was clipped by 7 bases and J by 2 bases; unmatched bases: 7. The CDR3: CASKVGTGFTDTQYF. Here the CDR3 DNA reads TGTGCCAGCAAAGTTGGGACAGGGTTCACAGATACGCAGTATTTT.

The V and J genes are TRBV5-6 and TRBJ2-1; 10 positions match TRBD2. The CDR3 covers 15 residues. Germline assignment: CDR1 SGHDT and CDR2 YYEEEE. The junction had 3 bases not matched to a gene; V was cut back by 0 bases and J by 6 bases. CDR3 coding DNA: TGTGCCAGCAGCTTGGGACTAGCGGGCGGCAATGAGCAGTTCTTC. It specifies CASSLGLAGGNEQFF.

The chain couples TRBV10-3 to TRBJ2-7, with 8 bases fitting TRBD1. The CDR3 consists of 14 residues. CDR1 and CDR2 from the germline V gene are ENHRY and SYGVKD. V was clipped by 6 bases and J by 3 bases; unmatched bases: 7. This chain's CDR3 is CAISAQDRDYEQYF. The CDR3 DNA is TGTGCCATCAGCGCCCAGGACAGGGACTACGAGCAGTACTTC.

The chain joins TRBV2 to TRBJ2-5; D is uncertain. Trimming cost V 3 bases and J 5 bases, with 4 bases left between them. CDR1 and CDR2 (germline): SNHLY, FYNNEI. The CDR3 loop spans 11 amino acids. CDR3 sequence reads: CASSDYETQYF. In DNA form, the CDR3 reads TGTGCCAGCAGTGACTATGAGACCCAGTACTTC.

The CDR3, as DNA: TGTGCTAGTGCCCTGACAGGGAGCACTGAAGCTTTCTTT. Residues: CASALTGSTEAFF. V is TRBV12-5 and J is TRBJ1-1; TRBD1 agrees at 7 bases. Germline lookup yields CDR1 LGHNT and CDR2 FRNRAP. CDR3 size: 13 residues. V shed 7 bases, J shed 4 bases, and the junction held 6 bases outside the gene matches.

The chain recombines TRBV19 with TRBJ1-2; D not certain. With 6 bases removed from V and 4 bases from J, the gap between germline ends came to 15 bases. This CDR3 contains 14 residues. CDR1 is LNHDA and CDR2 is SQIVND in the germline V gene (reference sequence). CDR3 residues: CASSPSAGFYGYTF. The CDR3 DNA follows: TGTGCCAGTAGCCCCTCCGCAGGCTTCTATGGCTACACCTTC.

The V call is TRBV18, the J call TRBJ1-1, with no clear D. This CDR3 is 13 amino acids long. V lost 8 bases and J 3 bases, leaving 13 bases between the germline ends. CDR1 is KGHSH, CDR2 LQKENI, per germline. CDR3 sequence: CASTLTVDTEAFF. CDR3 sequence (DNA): TGTGCCAGCACCCTCACAGTGGACACTGAAGCTTTCTTT.

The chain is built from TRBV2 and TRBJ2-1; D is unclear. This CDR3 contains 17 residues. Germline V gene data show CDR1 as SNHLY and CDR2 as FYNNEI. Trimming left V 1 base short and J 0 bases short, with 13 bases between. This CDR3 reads CASSEVKRLSSYNEQFF. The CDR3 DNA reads TGTGCCAGCAGTGAAGTAAAGCGTCTTAGCTCCTACAATGAGCAGTTCTTC.

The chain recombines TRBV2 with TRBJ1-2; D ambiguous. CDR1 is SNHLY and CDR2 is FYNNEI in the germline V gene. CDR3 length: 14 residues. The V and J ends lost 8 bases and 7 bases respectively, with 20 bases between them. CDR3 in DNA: TGTGCCAGCGGGAGGGAAGGGAGAGGGAGTGGCTACACCTTC. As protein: CASGREGRGSGYTF.

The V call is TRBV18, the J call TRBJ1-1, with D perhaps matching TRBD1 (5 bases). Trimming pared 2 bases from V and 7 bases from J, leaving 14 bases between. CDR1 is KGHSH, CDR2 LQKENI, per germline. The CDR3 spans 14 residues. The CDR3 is CASSPTRESFEAFF. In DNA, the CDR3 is TGTGCCAGCTCACCAACCAGGGAATCGTTTGAAGCTTTCTTT.

CDR3 region: CSITGTRSSYEQYF. The CDR3 DNA sequence: TGCAGCATAACCGGGACAAGGAGCTCCTACGAGCAGTACTTC. The chain is built from TRBV29-1 and TRBJ2-7, with a weak D call TRBD1 (6 bases). The ends were cut back, 8 bases at V and 0 bases at J, with 17 bases in the middle. CDR3 length equals 14 residues. Germline V gene lookup returns CDR1 SQVTM and CDR2 ANQGSEA.

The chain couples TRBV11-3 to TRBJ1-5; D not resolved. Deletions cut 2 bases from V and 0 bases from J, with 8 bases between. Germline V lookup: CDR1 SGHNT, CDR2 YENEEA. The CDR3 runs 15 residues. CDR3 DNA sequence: TGTGCCAGCAGCTTACGAGGGATTAGCAATCAGCCCCAGCATTTT. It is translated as CASSLRGISNQPQHF. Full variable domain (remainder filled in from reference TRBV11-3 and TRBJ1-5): EAGVVQSPRYKIIEKKQPVAFWCNPISGHNTLYWYLQNLGQGPELLIRYENEEAVDDSQLPKDRFSAERLKGVDSTLKIQPAELGDSAVYLCASSLRGISNQPQHFGDGTRLSIL.

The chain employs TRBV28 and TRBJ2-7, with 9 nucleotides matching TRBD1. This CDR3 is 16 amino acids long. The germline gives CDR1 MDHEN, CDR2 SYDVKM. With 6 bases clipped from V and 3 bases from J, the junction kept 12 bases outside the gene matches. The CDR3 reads CASSPGRTGVFYEQYF. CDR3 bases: TGTGCCAGCAGCCCTGGGCGGACAGGGGTTTTCTACGAGCAGTACTTC.

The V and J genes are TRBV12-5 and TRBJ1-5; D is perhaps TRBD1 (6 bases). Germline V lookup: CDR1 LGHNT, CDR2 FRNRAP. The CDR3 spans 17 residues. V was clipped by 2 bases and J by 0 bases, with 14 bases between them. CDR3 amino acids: CASGLIEGGHSNQPQHF. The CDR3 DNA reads TGTGCTAGTGGTTTGATTGAGGGGGGGCATAGCAATCAGCCCCAGCATTTT. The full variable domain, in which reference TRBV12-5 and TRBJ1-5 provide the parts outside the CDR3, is DARVTQTPRHKVTEMGQEVTMRCQPILGHNTVFWYRQTMMQGLELLAYFRNRAPLDDSGMPKDRFSAEMPDATLATLKIQPSEPRDSAVYFCASGLIEGGHSNQPQHFGDGTRLSIL.

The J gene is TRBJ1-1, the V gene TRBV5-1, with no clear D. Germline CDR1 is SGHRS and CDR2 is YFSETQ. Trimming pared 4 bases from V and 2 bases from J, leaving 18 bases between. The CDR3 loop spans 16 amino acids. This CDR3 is CASSLTAGFQNTEAFF. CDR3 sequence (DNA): TGCGCCAGCAGCCTGACCGCGGGATTCCAAAACACTGAAGCTTTCTTT.